Included here is one T cell receptor beta chain sequence, with context. Germline CDR1 is MNHEY and CDR2 is SVGEGT. The CDR3 totals 15 residues. The entry originates in a study of blood T cells in healthy people across ages. Primed by a sample-barcoded 5' primer and a J-beta primer mix, a second PCR proceeded for roughly 6 to 12 cycles. TCRdb reanalysed the 5' RACE reads using MiXCR and keeps one entry per CDR3 protein. The data contain 800,000 or so distinct CDR3 sequences, about half of them singletons. The sequence came from a man of 80 years or more in good health. Sequencing was performed on blood. The gene calls are TRBV6-2 or TRBV6-3 and TRBJ2-4; 11 nucleotides line up with TRBD2. The J call may not be correct, given that the DNA end is closer to TRBJ2-7. CDR3 protein: CASRLPTSGRYEQYF. DNA of the CDR3: TGTGCCAGCAGACTACCTACTAGCGGGAGATACGAGCAGTACTTC.